This T cell receptor beta chain was retrieved from a study of T cell responses to AZD1222 COVID-19 vaccine. This clone was picked up one time. Deletions cut 3 bases from V and 8 bases from J, with 13 bases between. Looked up from germline, CDR1 is SNHLY and CDR2 is FYNNEI. The CDR3 sequence is 13 residues long. TCRdb's copy holds only in-frame clones and misses some; the assay was immunoSEQ multiplex PCR. This table has 100,000 or so clones, 82% appearing once. This TCR came from an adult in good health. The J gene is TRBJ1-2, the V gene TRBV2, with D possibly matching TRBD1 (5 bases). The input for sequencing was peripheral blood, taken on day 0 of AZD1222 vaccination. Here the CDR3 DNA reads TGTGCCAGCAGTGATACGCAGGGTGGAGGCTACACCTTC. It encodes CASSDTQGGGYTF.